These T cell receptor beta chains were read from a single sample in a study of breast tumors, draining lymph nodes, adjacent tissues. TCRdb fed the multiplex PCR reads into MiXCR, producing one record per CDR3 protein. The sample lists some 170,000 distinct CDR3 sequences, approximately 33% occurring once. The specimen sequenced was axillary lymph node tissue. These receptors came from a female donor with breast cancer. Some clones in this sample may be carry-over from other donors' samples. Each CDR3 is given with its conserved first and last residue. A D gene is named only where the DNA matches it firmly. The size field is filled for only some rows; it gives once, few, many or a size class.

d_call v_call clone_size cdr3_aa
TRBD2 TRBV6-4 many CASSHGGRANEQFF
- TRBV15 many CATSRPLGDEAFF
TRBD2 TRBV29-1 many CSVAEVAGSSPYNEQFF
TRBD1 TRBV27 once CASSVDRGSTEAFF
- TRBV25-1 few CASRILGNTEAFF
- TRBV5-1 many CASSSLVPGYGYTF
TRBD1 TRBV3-1 once CASSQGTGGFKRGTQYF
- TRBV7-3 - CASSLTGGAETQHF
- TRBV5-5 - CASSLPKSTGGLFF
- TRBV6-1 many CASSPGGLLSPLHF
TRBD1 TRBV5-1 few CASSLRDRAYGDIQYF
- TRBV6-5 many CATAAGRLSGANVLTF
- TRBV20-1 - CSASRPQGPAAFF
- TRBV6-1 - CASSGRGRVVSSYNSPLHF
- TRBV5-6 - CASSFGGAEETQYF
TRBD1 TRBV6-5 - CASRRDSLNEKLFF
TRBD1 TRBV7-9 - CASSYGQGWAEAFF
TRBD2 TRBV7-3 many CASSFAGPGLAGGEQFF
- TRBV27 - CASSSGNTYEQYF
- TRBV5-1 few CASSLTGRTEAFF
- TRBV28 many CASTGLWVWAQYF
- TRBV9 few CASSVAGESYNEPFF
- TRBV20-1 few CSADSPVDTGELFF
- TRBV5-4 - CASKAYNEQFF
- TRBV7-2 many CASSLGGARSSGNPIYF
- TRBV5-1 - CASSRAQGAWETQYF
- TRBV6-5 few CASSYYMSPDTEAFF
- TRBV12-3/TRBV12-4 - CASSLGGATGNTF
- TRBV19 many CASSILGLPTSPLHF
- TRBV7-2 many CASSSFQHQPQHF
TRBD2 TRBV15 - CATSTRPGGGQYF
- TRBV5-1 many CASSLPGGRETQPQHF
TRBD2 TRBV27 many CASSLTSGGERETQYF
TRBD1 TRBV20-1 - CSASGQGIEKLFF
- TRBV6-2/TRBV6-3 - CASTDMGVGNTIYF
TRBD1 TRBV6-6 many CASSVRQGPYEQYF
TRBD2 TRBV5-8 once CASSRGLAGDTDTQYF
TRBD1 TRBV9 many CASSVGVRGPRETQYF
TRBD2 TRBV7-2 - CASSLLGLAGVIGLSTDTQYF
- TRBV5-6 many CASSRRGRVRSNTGELFF
- TRBV6-2/TRBV6-3 - CAGSHRGNQPQHF
TRBD1 TRBV19 once CASSGGLFF
- TRBV7-9 - CASSLGGPGNTIYF
TRBD2 TRBV6-2/TRBV6-3 many CASSWSLAGVSYEQYF